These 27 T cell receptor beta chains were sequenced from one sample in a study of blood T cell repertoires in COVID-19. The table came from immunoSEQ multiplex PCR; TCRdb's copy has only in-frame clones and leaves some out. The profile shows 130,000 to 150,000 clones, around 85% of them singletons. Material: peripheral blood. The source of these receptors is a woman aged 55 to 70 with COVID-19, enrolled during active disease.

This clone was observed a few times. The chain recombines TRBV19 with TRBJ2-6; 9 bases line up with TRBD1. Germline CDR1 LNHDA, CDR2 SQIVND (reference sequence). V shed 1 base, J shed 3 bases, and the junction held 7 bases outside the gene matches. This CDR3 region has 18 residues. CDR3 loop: CASSIAWDRVGGANVLTF. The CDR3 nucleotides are TGTGCCAGTAGTATAGCCTGGGACAGGGTAGGTGGGGCCAACGTCCTGACTTTC.

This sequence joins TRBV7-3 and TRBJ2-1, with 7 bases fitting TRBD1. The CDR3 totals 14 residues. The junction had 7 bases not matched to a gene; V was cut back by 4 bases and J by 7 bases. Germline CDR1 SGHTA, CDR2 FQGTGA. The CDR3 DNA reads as TGTGCCAGCAGCTCGGGACAGCTCCTTAATGAGCAGTTCTTC. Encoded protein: CASSSGQLLNEQFF.

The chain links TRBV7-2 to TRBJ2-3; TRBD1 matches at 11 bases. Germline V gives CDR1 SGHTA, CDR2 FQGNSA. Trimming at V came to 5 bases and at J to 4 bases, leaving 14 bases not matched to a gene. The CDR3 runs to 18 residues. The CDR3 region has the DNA TGTGCCAGCAGCCAATCTGGACAGGGGGCTTTTTCGGCAGATACGCAGTATTTT. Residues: CASSQSGQGAFSADTQYF.

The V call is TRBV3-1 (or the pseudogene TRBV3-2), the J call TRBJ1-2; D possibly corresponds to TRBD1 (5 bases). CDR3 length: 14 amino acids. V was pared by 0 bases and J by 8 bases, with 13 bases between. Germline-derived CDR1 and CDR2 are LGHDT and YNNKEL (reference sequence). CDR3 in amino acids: CASSQELQAQGYTF. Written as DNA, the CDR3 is TGTGCCAGCAGCCAAGAATTACAGGCCCAAGGCTACACCTTC.

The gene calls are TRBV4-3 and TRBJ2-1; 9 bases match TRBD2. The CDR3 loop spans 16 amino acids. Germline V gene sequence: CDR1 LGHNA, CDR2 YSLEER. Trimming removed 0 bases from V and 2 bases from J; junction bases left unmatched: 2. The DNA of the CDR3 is TGCGCCAGCAGCCAAGAGGTAGCGGGGGCCTACAATGAGCAGTTCTTC. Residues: CASSQEVAGAYNEQFF.

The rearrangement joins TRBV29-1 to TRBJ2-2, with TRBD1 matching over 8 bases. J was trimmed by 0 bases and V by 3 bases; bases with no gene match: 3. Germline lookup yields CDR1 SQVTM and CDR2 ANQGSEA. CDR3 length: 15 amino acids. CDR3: CSVDLGQANTGELFF. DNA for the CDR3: TGCAGCGTTGATTTGGGACAGGCGAACACCGGGGAGCTGTTTTTT.

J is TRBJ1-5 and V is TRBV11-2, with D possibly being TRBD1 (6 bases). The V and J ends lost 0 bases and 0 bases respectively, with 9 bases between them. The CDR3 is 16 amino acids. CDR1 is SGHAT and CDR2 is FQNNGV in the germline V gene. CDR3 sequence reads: CASSLEGGDSNQPQHF. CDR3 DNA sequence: TGTGCCAGCAGCTTAGAAGGGGGGGATAGCAATCAGCCCCAGCATTTT.

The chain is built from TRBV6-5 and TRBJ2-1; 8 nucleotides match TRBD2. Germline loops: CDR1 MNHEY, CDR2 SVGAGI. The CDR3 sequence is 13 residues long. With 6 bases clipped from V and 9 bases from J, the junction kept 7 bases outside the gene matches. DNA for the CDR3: TGTGCCAGCAGAACGGGGGGGCTGGTTGAGCAGTTCTTC. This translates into CASRTGGLVEQFF.

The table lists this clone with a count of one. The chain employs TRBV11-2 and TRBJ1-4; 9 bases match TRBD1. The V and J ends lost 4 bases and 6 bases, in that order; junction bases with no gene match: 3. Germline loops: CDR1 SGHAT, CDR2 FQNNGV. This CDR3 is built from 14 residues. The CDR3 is CASSSRQGDEKLFF. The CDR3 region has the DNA TGTGCCAGCAGCTCTAGACAGGGGGATGAAAAACTGTTTTTT.

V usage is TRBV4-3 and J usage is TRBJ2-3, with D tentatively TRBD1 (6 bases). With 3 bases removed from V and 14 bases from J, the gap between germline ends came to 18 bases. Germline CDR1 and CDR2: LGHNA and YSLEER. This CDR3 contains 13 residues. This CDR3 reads CASSHDFPGARYF. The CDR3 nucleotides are TGCGCCAGCAGCCACGATTTTCCAGGGGCGCGGTATTTT.

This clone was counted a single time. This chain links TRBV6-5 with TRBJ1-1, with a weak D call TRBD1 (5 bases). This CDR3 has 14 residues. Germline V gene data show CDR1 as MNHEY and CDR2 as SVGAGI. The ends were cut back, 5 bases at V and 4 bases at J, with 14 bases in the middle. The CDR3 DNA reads TGTGCCAGCAGTACGACAGCCTACGGCACTGAAGCTTTCTTT. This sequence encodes CASSTTAYGTEAFF.

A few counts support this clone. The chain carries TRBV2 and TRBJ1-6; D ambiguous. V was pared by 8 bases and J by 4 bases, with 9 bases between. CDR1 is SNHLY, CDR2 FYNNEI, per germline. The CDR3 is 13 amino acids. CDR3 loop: CASVIVYNSPLHF. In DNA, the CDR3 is TGTGCCAGCGTAATAGTATATAATTCACCCCTCCACTTT.

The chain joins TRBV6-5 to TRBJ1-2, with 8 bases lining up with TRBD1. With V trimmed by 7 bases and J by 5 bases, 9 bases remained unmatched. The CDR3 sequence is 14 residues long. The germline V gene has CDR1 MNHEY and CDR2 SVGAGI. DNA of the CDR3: TGTGCCAGCACCCGCCAGGGGGCAGGTTATGGCTACACCTTC. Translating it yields CASTRQGAGYGYTF.

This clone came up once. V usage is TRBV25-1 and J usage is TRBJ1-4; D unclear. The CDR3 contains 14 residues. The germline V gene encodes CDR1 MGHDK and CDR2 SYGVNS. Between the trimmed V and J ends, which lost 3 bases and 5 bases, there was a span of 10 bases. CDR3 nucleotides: TGTGCCAGCAGTGAGAAGTTCGGGAATGAAAAACTGTTTTTT. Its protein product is CASSEKFGNEKLFF.

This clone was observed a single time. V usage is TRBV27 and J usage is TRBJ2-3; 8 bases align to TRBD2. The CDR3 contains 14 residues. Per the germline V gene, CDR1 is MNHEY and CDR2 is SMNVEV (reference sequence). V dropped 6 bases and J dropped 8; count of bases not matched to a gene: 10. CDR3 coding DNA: TGTGCCAGCAGATTGGGGCGGGGGGCTCCTACGCAGTATTTT. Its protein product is CASRLGRGAPTQYF.

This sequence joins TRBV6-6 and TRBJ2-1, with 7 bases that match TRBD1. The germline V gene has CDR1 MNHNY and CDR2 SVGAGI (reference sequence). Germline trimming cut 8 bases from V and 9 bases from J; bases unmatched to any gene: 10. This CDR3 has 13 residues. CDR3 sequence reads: CASWGRGKSEQFF. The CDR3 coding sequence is TGTGCCAGCTGGGGCAGGGGGAAGAGTGAGCAGTTCTTC.

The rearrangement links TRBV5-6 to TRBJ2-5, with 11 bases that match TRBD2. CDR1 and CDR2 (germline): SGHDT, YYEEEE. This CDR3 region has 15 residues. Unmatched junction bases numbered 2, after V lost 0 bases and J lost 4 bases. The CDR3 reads CASSLGLAGGETQYF. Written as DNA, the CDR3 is TGTGCCAGCAGCTTGGGGCTAGCGGGGGGAGAGACCCAGTACTTC.

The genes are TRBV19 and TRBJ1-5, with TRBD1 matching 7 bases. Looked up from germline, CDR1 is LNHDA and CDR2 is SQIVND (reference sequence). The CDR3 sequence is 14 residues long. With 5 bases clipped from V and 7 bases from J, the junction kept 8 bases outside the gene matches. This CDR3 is CASSPPTGIQPQHF. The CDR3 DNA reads TGTGCCAGTAGTCCCCCGACAGGGATCCAGCCCCAGCATTTT.

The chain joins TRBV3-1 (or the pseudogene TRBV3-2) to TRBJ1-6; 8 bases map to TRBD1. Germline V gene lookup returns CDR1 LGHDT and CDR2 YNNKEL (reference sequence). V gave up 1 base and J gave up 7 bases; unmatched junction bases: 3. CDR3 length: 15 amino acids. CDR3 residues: CASSQGTGKNSPLHF. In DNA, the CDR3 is TGTGCCAGCAGCCAAGGGACAGGGAAGAATTCACCCCTCCACTTT.

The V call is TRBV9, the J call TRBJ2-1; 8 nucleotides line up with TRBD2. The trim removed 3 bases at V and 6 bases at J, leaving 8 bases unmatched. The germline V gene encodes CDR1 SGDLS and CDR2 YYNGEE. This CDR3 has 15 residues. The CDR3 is CASSEPGTSSNEQFF. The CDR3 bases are TGTGCCAGCAGCGAGCCCGGGACTAGTAGCAATGAGCAGTTCTTC.

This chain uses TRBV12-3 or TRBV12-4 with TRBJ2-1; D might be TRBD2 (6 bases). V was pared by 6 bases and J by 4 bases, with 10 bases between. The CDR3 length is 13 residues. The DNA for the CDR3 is TGTGCCAGCAGGGAGGGGTTTTACAATGAGCAGTTCTTC. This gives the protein CASREGFYNEQFF.

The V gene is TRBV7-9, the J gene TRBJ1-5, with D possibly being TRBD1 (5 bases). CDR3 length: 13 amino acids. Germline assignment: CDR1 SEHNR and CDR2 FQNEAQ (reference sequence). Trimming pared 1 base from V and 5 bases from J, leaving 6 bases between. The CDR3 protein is CASSLEGDQPQHF. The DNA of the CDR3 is TGTGCCAGCAGCTTAGAAGGGGATCAGCCCCAGCATTTT.

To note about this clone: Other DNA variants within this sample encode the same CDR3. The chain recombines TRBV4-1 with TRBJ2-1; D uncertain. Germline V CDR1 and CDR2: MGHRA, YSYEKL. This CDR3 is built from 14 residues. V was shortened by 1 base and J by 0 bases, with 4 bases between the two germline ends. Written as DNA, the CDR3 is TGCGCCAGCAGCCAAGGGAGCTCCTACAATGAGCAGTTCTTC. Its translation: CASSQGSSYNEQFF.

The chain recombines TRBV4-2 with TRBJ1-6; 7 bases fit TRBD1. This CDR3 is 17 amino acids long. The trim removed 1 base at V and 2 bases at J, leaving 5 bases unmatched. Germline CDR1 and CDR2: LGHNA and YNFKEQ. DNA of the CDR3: TGTGCCAGCAGCCAAGGAGGACAGGTCACCTATAATTCACCCCTCCACTTT. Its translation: CASSQGGQVTYNSPLHF.

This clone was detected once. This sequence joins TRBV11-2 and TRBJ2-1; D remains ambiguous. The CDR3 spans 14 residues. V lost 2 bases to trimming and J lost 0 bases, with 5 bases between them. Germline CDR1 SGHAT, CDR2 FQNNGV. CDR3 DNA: TGTGCCAGCAGCTTAATCAGCTCCTACAATGAGCAGTTCTTC. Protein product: CASSLISSYNEQFF.

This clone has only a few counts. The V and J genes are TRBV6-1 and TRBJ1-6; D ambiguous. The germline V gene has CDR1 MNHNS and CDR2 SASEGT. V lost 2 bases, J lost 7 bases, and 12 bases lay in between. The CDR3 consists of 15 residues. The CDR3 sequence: CASSESGEGNSPLHF. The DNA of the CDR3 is TGTGCCAGCAGTGAAAGCGGGGAAGGGAATTCACCCCTCCACTTT.

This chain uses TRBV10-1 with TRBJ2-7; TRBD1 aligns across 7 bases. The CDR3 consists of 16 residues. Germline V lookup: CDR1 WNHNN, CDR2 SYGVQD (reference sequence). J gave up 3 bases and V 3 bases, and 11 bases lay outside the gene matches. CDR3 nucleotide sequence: TGCGCCAGCAGTGACCAGACTCGGGACAGAAGCTACGAGCAGTACTTC. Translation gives CASSDQTRDRSYEQYF.